This T cell receptor beta chain was identified in a study of shared clonotypes between healthy human individuals. Study-wide points: Memory subsets generally showed lower estimated richness than naive subsets.

Concerning this clone: The antigen remains undetermined.

CD45RO-negative cells were positively selected for CCR7, leaving out terminally differentiated effector memory CD45RA+ cells. The data were produced by immunoSEQ multiplex PCR, yet TCRdb's version contains in-frame clones alone and is incomplete. The sample yields about 2 million clones, approximately 94% seen once. Germline lookup yields CDR1 SEHNR and CDR2 FQNEAQ (reference sequence). The CDR3 is 14 amino acids. The sample taken for sequencing was naive CD8+ T cells sorted from blood. This clonotype was obtained from a man between 18 and 29 years old in good health. V and J are TRBV7-9 and TRBJ2-7; D might be TRBD1 (7 bases). CDR3 coding DNA: TGTTCCTCGGGGGAGACAGGGCTCTCCTACGAGCAGTACTTC. Translated, it gives CSSGETGLSYEQYF.